A selection of T cell receptor beta chains follows, all from one sample in a study of blood T cell repertoires in COVID-19. Assay used: immunoSEQ multiplex PCR; TCRdb lists only in-frame clones, some missing. The repertoire holds about 130,000 clones, with 70% to 85% as singletons. Sequencing was done on a sample of peripheral blood. Receptors originate from a woman older than 75 with acute or convalescent COVID-19. The CDR3 runs from the conserved cysteine through the conserved F or W. Each record gives: clone size, D gene, J gene, V gene, CDR3 DNA, CDR3 protein. The D gene is left open where the match is weak. Size is stated for part of the rows, as once, few or many counts, or as a class when the clone is expanded.

>NA|TRBD1|TRBJ1-4|TRBV3-1/TRBV3-2
TGTGCCAGCAGACCCGGACAGGGTGGGGAAAAACTGTTTTTT
CASRPGQGGEKLFF
>NA|NA|TRBJ1-2|TRBV29-1
TGCAGCGTTGAAGAGGGAGGGGTCGGCGGCTACACCTTC
CSVEEGGVGGYTF
>NA|NA|TRBJ1-3|TRBV4-1
TGCGCCAGCAGCCAATTAGATCCTTCGTTCCGGGACTCTGGAAACACCATATATTTT
CASSQLDPSFRDSGNTIYF
>NA|TRBD1|TRBJ1-2|TRBV7-9
TGTGCCAGCAGCTCCCCGGACAGGGGAGACTATGGCTACACCTTC
CASSSPDRGDYGYTF
>NA|NA|TRBJ1-2|TRBV7-8
TGTGCCAGCAGCTTAGCGGGGGCAGTCAACTATGGCTACACCTTC
CASSLAGAVNYGYTF
>NA|TRBD1|TRBJ1-2|TRBV7-3
TGTGCCAGCAGCTTAGGAAGTGGTGGGACAGGGAGGTATGGCTACACCTTC
CASSLGSGGTGRYGYTF
>NA|TRBD2|TRBJ2-5|TRBV5-1
TGCGCCAGCAGCTTGGGGTCAGCGGGGGGGCAAGAGACCCAGTACTTC
CASSLGSAGGQETQYF
>NA|NA|TRBJ2-3|TRBV11-2
TGTGCCAGCAGCCAAAGTGGGGGCCGCACAGATACGCAGTATTTT
CASSQSGGRTDTQYF
>NA|TRBD1|TRBJ2-2|TRBV19
TGTGCCAGTAGTTCACCGGGACAGCATTTCACCGGGGAGCTGTTTTTT
CASSSPGQHFTGELFF
>NA|TRBD2|TRBJ2-2|TRBV24-1
TGTGCCACCAGTGATAGAATTATCGGGGGGGAAGGCACCGGGGAGCTGTTTTTT
CATSDRIIGGEGTGELFF
>NA|NA|TRBJ1-3|TRBV14
TGTGCCAGCAGTGTTCTTAGGTCGGGAGCTGGAAACACCATATATTTT
CASSVLRSGAGNTIYF
>once|TRBD1|TRBJ2-2|TRBV10-3
TGTGCCATCAGCGACAGGGACCTCAAATCGCCGTTTTTT
CAISDRDLKSPFF
>NA|NA|TRBJ1-1|TRBV7-9
TGTGCCAGCAGCCTCTTCGGGTACACTGAAGCTTTCTTT
CASSLFGYTEAFF
>NA|TRBD1|TRBJ2-5|TRBV7-9
TGTGCCAGCAGCTCCGACCTTCCGACGGGACAGGGAATTGAGACCCAGTACTTC
CASSSDLPTGQGIETQYF
>NA|NA|TRBJ1-5|TRBV9
TGTGCCAGCTCGGGGGGCCAGGACAATCAGCCCCAGCATTTT
CASSGGQDNQPQHF
>NA|TRBD1|TRBJ1-6|TRBV6-5
TGTGCCAGCAGTACCGGACAGGGTAATTCACCCCTCCACTTT
CASSTGQGNSPLHF
>NA|TRBD1|TRBJ1-2|TRBV5-1
TGCGCCAGCAGCCCGGGACAGGGAACCGTCTATGGCTACACCTTC
CASSPGQGTVYGYTF
>NA|TRBD1|TRBJ2-7|TRBV20-1
TGCAGTGCTAGTGACAGGGGTAACTCCTACGAGCAGTACTTC
CSASDRGNSYEQYF
>NA|NA|TRBJ1-1|TRBV7-9
TGTGCCAGCAGCTCCGGTGACTCTCAAGCTTTCTTT
CASSSGDSQAFF
>once|NA|TRBJ1-6|TRBV6-2/TRBV6-3
TGTGCCAGCAGTTACGGGCAGGTCAAGAATTCACCCCTCCACTTT
CASSYGQVKNSPLHF
>NA|NA|TRBJ2-7|TRBV6-5
TGTGCCAGCAGGGAGGGATCCTACGAGCAGTACTTC
CASREGSYEQYF
>NA|TRBD2|TRBJ2-1|TRBV4-1
TGCGCCAGCAGCCAAGCGGGGCTAGCGGGTTACAATGAGCAGTTCTTC
CASSQAGLAGYNEQFF
>once|NA|TRBJ1-2|TRBV6-5
TGTGCCAGCAGGACGGGGGGAGCTAACTATGGCTACACCTTC
CASRTGGANYGYTF
>NA|NA|TRBJ2-7|TRBV7-6
TGTGCCAGCAGCTTCGGCTTTGGGGCCGAAAGCTCCTACGAGCAGTACTTC
CASSFGFGAESSYEQYF
>few|NA|TRBJ1-2|TRBV2
TGTGCCAGCAGTGATCCAGGGGCCCCTAACTATGGCTACACCTTC
CASSDPGAPNYGYTF
>NA|TRBD1|TRBJ1-2|TRBV2
TGTGCCAGCAGTGAGGACAGGGGGGCTGCTAACTATGGCTACACCTTC
CASSEDRGAANYGYTF
>NA|NA|TRBJ1-4|TRBV19
TGTGCCAGTAGTATGGGACTTACGGAAAAACTGTTTTTT
CASSMGLTEKLFF
>NA|TRBD1|TRBJ2-1|TRBV7-9
TGTGCCAGCAGCTTGGGGACAGGGGAATGGTGGCAGTTCTTC
CASSLGTGEWWQFF
>NA|NA|TRBJ2-1|TRBV7-3
TGTGCCAGCAGCCGGGACAACTACAATGAGCAGTTCTTC
CASSRDNYNEQFF
>NA|NA|TRBJ2-2|TRBV6-2/TRBV6-3
TGTGCCAGCAGCTCCGACCGCCCAGGGGAATACACCGGGGAGCTGTTTTTT
CASSSDRPGEYTGELFF
>NA|NA|TRBJ2-1|TRBV6-5
TGTGCCAGCGCTCCCCCTGCACAAATCAATGAGCAGTTCTTC
CASAPPAQINEQFF